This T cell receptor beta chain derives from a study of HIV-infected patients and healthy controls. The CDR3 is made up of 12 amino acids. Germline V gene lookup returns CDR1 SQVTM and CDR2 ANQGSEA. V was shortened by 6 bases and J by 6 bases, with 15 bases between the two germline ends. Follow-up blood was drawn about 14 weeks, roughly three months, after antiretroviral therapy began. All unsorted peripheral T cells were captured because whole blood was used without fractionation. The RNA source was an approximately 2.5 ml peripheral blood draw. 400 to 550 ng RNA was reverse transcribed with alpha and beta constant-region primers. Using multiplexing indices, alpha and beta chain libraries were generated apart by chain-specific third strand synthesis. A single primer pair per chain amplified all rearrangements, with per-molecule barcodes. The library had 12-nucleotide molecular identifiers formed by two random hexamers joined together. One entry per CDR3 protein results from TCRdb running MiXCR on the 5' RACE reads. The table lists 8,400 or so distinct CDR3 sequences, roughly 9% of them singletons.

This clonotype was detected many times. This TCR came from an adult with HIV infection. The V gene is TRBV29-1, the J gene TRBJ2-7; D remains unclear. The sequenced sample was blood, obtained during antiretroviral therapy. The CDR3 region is CSVAGLEGEQYF. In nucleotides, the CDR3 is TGCAGCGTCGCAGGTTTGGAAGGCGAGCAGTACTTC.